The T cell receptor beta chain under discussion was sequenced for a study of shared clonotypes between healthy human individuals. Study as a whole: Samples came from two female and a few male donors aged 18 to 49. CD4 naive and CD4 memory each took three plates per donor, while CD8 naive took two and CD8 memory one. The study's findings and limits: The expectation was that sequencing depth would affect clonotype sharing among donors.

Sequencing was performed with immunoSEQ multiplex PCR; in TCRdb, only in-frame clones are kept and a portion is missing. The sample carries more than 2 million clones, roughly 95% recorded once. It was CD45RO-negative cells, positively selected for CCR7, that made up naive CD8 cells, with terminally differentiated effector memory CD45RA+ cells excluded. Germline-derived CDR1 and CDR2 are MGHRA and YSYEKL. Unmatched junction bases numbered 3, after V lost 2 bases and J lost 1 base. The CDR3 contains 15 residues. Points on this clone: No antigen is known for it.

The genes are TRBV4-1 and TRBJ1-1, with 8 nucleotides matching TRBD1. The sequence derives from a man younger than 35 in good health. Some clones in this sample may be carry-over from other donors' samples. Sequencing was done on a sample of naive CD8+ T cells from PBMCs. In nucleotides, the CDR3 is TGCGCCAGCAGCCAACTAACAGGGGGGAACACTGAAGCTTTCTTT. As protein: CASSQLTGGNTEAFF.